This T cell receptor beta chain was recorded in a study of T cells after yellow fever vaccination. TCR cDNA was made by 5'RACE template switching, adding a universal primer site and UMIs. TCRdb processed the 5' RACE reads anew with MiXCR; each CDR3 protein has one entry. The sample carries around 590,000 distinct CDR3 sequences, around an eighth recorded once. As to this clonotype: Its antigen remains unknown.

Whole-study findings and limits: Weaker, the secondary response had a peak occurring faster, on day 5 versus 15. Only a minor proportion of clonotypes was detected across both CD4 and CD8 compartments. Reappearing after the booster were most of the clones from primary vaccination (roughly 95% CD4, approximately 85% CD8).

V lost 10 bases and J lost 8; bases outside the gene matches: 10. The CDR3 sequence is 14 residues long. The germline V gene has CDR1 ENHRY and CDR2 SYGVKD. The rearrangement links TRBV10-3 to TRBJ1-6; 8 nucleotides align to TRBD1. The sequence came from a man aged 25 to 40 who received the YFV17D yellow fever vaccine. This sample comprised PBMCs, obtained on the day of the yellow fever booster vaccination. Written as DNA, the CDR3 is TGTGCCACCAGGTTGACAGGGGATGATTCACCCCTCCACTTT. It translates to CATRLTGDDSPLHF.